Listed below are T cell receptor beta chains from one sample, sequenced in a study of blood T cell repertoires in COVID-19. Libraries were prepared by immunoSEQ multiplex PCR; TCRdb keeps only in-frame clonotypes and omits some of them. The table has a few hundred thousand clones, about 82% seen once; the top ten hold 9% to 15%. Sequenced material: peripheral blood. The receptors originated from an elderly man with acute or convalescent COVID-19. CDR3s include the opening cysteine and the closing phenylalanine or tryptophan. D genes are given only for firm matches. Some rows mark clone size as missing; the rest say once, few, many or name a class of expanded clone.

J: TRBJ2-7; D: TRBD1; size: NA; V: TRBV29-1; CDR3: CSVGEGGGYEQYF; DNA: TGCAGCGTTGGGGAAGGGGGCGGGTACGAGCAGTACTTC
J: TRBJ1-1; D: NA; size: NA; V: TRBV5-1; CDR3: CASSLDGERTEAFF; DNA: TGCGCCAGCAGCTTGGACGGGGAGCGTACTGAAGCTTTCTTT
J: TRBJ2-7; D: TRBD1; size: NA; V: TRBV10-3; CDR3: CAIRGQGYEQYF; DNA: TGTGCCATCAGGGGACAGGGCTACGAGCAGTACTTC
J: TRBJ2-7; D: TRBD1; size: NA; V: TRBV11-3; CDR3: CASSPRTGGAEQYF; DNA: TGTGCCAGCAGCCCACGGACAGGGGGCGCCGAGCAGTACTTC
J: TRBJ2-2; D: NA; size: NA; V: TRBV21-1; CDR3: CASTLGLAGSGELFF; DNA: TGTGCCAGCACCCTCGGACTAGCGGGAAGCGGGGAGCTGTTTTTT
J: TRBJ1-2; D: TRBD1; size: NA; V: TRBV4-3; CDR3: CASSQDPQGTGVRDYGYTF; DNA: TGCGCCAGCAGCCAAGATCCCCAGGGGACAGGGGTACGGGACTATGGCTACACCTTC
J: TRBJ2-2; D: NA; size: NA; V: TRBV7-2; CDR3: CASSLLNTGELFF; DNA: TGTGCCAGCAGCTTATTAAATACCGGGGAGCTGTTTTTT
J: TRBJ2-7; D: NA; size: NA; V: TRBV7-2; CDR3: CASSRPGRVSYEQYF; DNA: TGTGCCAGCAGTCGACCGGGCAGGGTATCCTACGAGCAGTACTTC
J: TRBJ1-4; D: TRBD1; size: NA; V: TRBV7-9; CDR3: CASSLASGQGNEKLFF; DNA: TGTGCCAGCAGCTTAGCGTCGGGACAGGGTAATGAAAAACTGTTTTTT
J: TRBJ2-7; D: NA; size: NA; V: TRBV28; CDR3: CASSRTGTNGYEQYF; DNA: TGTGCCAGCAGTAGGACCGGGACAAATGGGTACGAGCAGTACTTC
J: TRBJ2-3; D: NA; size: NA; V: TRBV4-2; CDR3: CASSPGVGGVTDTQYF; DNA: TGTGCCAGCAGCCCTGGTGTTGGTGGAGTTACAGATACGCAGTATTTT
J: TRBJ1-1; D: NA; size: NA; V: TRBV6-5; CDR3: CASSVGGLGTEAFF; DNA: TGTGCCAGTTCCGTGGGGGGGCTGGGCACTGAAGCTTTCTTT
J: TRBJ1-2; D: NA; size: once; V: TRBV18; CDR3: CASSPGTGQSYGYTF; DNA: TGTGCCAGCTCACCGGGAACCGGACAGAGCTATGGCTACACCTTC
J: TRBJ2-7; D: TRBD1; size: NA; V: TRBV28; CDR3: CASSFFRQGLKYF; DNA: TGTGCCAGCAGTTTCTTCCGACAGGGGTTAAAGTACTTC
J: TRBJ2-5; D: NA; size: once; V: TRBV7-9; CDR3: CASSPLAEETQYF; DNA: TGTGCCAGCAGCCCCCTCGCTGAGGAGACCCAGTACTTC
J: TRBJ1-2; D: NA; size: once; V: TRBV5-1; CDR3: CASSSVAGDDYTF; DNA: TGCGCCAGCAGCTCTGTAGCGGGCGATGACTACACCTTC
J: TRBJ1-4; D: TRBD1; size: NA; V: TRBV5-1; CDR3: CASSSGGTGNEKLFF; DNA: TGCGCCAGCAGCTCTGGCGGGACAGGAAATGAAAAACTGTTTTTT
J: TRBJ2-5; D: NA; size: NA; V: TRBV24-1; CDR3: CATSDFVRGGPGTQYF; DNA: TGTGCCACCAGTGATTTTGTGAGGGGGGGCCCTGGGACCCAGTACTTC
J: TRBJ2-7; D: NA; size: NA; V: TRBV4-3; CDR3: CASQKEVGYEQYF; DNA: TGCGCCAGCCAGAAAGAGGTTGGCTACGAGCAGTACTTC
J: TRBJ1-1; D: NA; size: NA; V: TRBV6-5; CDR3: CASRSNTEAFF; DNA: TGTGCCAGCAGGAGTAACACTGAAGCTTTCTTT
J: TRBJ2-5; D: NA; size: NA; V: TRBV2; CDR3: CASTTGLVETQYF; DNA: TGTGCCAGCACAACCGGTCTTGTGGAGACCCAGTACTTC